This T cell receptor (beta chain) came from a study of persistence of HIV-infected CD4 T cells. Study-level findings and limits: The rare CMV-responding cells with HIV-1 proviruses were not separately TCR-sequenced. Compared with CD3/CD28-stimulated cells, CMV- and Gag-responding cells showed lower TCRbeta richness.

On this clone: What it recognizes is unknown.

An overlapping HIV-1 Gag peptide pool stimulated these cells at roughly 0.97 ug/peptide/mL. CD40L/CD69 double-negative CD45RO-high memory CD4+ T cells were collected. Sequencing used immunoSEQ version 4 in survey mode. Assay: immunoSEQ multiplex PCR; the TCRdb copy retains only in-frame clones and omits some. The table shows roughly 32,000 clones, with roughly four fifths occurring only once. This CDR3 has 16 amino acids. Looked up from germline, CDR1 is MNHEY and CDR2 is SMNVEV (reference sequence). V was cut by 4 bases and J by 4 bases, with 20 bases left in between. Sequences were derived from CD4+ T cells sorted from PBMCs after roughly 18-hour stimulation, sampled from a patient who received antiretroviral therapy. This receptor was taken from an adult woman with HIV who was CMV-seropositive. V is TRBV27 and J is TRBJ2-7, with no clear D. This chain's CDR3 is CASSSLQILSAYEQYF. DNA of the CDR3: TGTGCCAGCAGTTCCCTACAGATACTGAGTGCGTACGAGCAGTACTTC.